A single T cell receptor beta chain is shown here with its context. Its specificity is unknown. The data were obtained in a study of OX40 agonist ivuxolimab in advanced cancers. Whole-study context: With a range of roughly 20 to 85, age averaged about 58 years, and 70% to 85% were male.

This CDR3 region has 11 residues. Per the germline V gene, CDR1 is LNHDA and CDR2 is SQIVND (reference sequence). Trimming shortened V by 7 bases and J by 10 bases, and 13 bases separated the two germline ends. TCRdb's copy holds only in-frame clones and misses some; the assay was immunoSEQ multiplex PCR. The sample includes about 65,000 clones, over 75% of them seen just once. Study-level results: Antigens targeted by the expanded peripheral T cells were not determined.

The V and J genes are TRBV19 and TRBJ1-1; D gene unclear. The clonotype was recovered from an adult with an advanced solid tumor such as melanoma, head and neck, liver or kidney cancer. The specimen was CD4+ or CD8+ T cells sorted from blood, collected in a trial of the OX40 agonist ivuxolimab. CDR3 protein: CASTQKMLAFF. In DNA form, the CDR3 reads TGTGCCAGTACCCAAAAAATGTTAGCTTTCTTT.